Listed below are T cell receptor beta chains from one sample, sequenced in a study of blood T cell repertoires in COVID-19. Clones were read by immunoSEQ multiplex PCR, and TCRdb kept only the in-frame ones, dropping some. Of about 220,000 clones in the sample, around 90% were seen once. The sequencing input was PBMCs or T cells enriched from blood (not recorded which). Every receptor here comes from a woman between 45 and 60 years old with acute COVID-19. Each CDR3 is given with its conserved first and last residue. The order of the fields is V gene, D gene, CDR3 protein. D genes are given only for firm matches.

>TRBV7-9|NA
CASSPNREAFF
>TRBV5-1|TRBD1
CASSLTSGTGVEQYF
>TRBV2|TRBD1
CASSSTRGKNTEAFF
>TRBV28|TRBD1
CASTDRGEGEKLFF
>TRBV3-1/TRBV3-2|NA
CASSQAPSETDYGYTF
>TRBV2|TRBD2
CASTGELAGGSGGQETQYF
>TRBV3-1/TRBV3-2|TRBD2
CASSRRGGGGGETQYF
>TRBV7-9|NA
CASSPSSDTQYF
>TRBV27|TRBD2
CASSFFSGRSAGELFF
>TRBV5-6|TRBD1
CASSPLTGDGSPLHF
>TRBV4-2|NA
CASSQEAGTYEQYF
>TRBV3-1/TRBV3-2|TRBD2
CASSSGTSVYNEQFF
>TRBV19|NA
CASSLLTDSRTEAFF
>TRBV5-5|TRBD1
CASSFTGGYYEQYF
>TRBV7-9|TRBD2
CASSGPPASGPYEQYF
>TRBV12-5|TRBD2
CASGLGLAGARIVTGELFF
>TRBV28|NA
CASSSGGGVDTQYF
>TRBV21-1|NA
CASSKAHDADRKSNQPQHF
>TRBV2|TRBD1
CASLTQGQLNTEAFF
>TRBV11-2|NA
CASSLTEMNTEAFF
>TRBV9|TRBD1
CASSVGFRTGSRETQYF
>TRBV7-2|NA
CASTLSSYNEQFF
>TRBV18|NA
CASSREVDQPQHF
>TRBV6-2/TRBV6-3|TRBD2
CASSYSSGGADGRNEQFF
>TRBV2|NA
CASSEWAREGSPLHF
>TRBV9|NA
CASSPQGVLNTEAFF
>TRBV18|NA
CASSLQGHNSGNTIYF
>TRBV7-3|NA
CASSVGGLSEQFF
>TRBV6-2/TRBV6-3|NA
CASSYSGLADYEQYF
>TRBV5-5|TRBD1
CASSSSGGTGDAKNIQYF
>TRBV25-1|TRBD1
CASSRTGGNTEAFF
>TRBV5-1|NA
CASSLTSGGPMNTEAFF
>TRBV11-1|NA
CASSHPGGLSEQYF
>TRBV6-5|NA
CASSWAPNTEAFF
>TRBV3-1/TRBV3-2|TRBD2
CASSQLSGRQFF
>TRBV6-4|NA
CASGNSYNEQFF
>TRBV19|NA
CASSIDRTSNTEAFF